At least ten counts were recorded for the clone carrying this T cell receptor (beta chain). Antigen specificity is unknown. Researchers made TCR cDNA using 5'RACE template switching, and this step added a universal primer site and UMIs. TCRdb redid the calling of the 5' RACE reads with MiXCR, one entry per CDR3 protein. Of a few hundred thousand distinct CDR3 sequences listed, approximately 3.8% are singletons. This entry belongs to a study of T cells after yellow fever vaccination. Overall study context: It was SMART-Seq v4 Ultra Low Input that prepared the fractions with low cell numbers.

The CDR3 loop spans 15 amino acids. J gave up 3 bases and V 6 bases, and 6 bases lay outside the gene matches. Germline V lookup: CDR1 DFQATT, CDR2 SNEGSKA (reference sequence). The study's findings and limits: Post-booster samples contained most primary-vaccination clones (about 95% CD4, roughly 88% CD8).

The chain joins TRBV20-1 to TRBJ2-3; 13 positions match TRBD2. Sequencing used PBMCs, obtained on the day of the yellow fever booster vaccination. The TCR sequence derives from a man between 18 and 35 years old who received the YFV17D yellow fever vaccine. CDR3 residues: CSATTSGGATDTQYF. The CDR3 DNA is TGCAGTGCAACCACTAGCGGGGGGGCGACAGATACGCAGTATTTT.